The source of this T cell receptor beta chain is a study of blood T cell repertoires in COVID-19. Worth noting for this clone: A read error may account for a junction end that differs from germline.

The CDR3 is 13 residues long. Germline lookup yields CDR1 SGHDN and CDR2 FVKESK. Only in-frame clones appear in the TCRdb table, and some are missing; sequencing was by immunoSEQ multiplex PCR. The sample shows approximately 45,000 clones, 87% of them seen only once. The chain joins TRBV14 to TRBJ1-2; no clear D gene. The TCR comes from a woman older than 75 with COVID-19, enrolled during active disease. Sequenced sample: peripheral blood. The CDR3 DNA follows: TGTGCCAGCAGCCAAGATCTTGAACAGCAACCCTCCTTC. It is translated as CASSQDLEQQPSF.